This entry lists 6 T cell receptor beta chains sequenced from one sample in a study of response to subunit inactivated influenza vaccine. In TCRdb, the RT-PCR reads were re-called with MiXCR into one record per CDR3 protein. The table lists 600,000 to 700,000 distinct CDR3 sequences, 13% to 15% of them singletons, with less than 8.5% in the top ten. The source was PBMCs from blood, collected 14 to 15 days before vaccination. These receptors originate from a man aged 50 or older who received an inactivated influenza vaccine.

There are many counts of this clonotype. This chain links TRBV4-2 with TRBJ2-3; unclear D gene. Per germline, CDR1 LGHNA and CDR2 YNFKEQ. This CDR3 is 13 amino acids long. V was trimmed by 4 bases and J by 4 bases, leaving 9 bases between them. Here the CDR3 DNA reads TGTGCCAGCAGCCGGGGTGCCGCAGATACGCAGTATTTT. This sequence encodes CASSRGAADTQYF.

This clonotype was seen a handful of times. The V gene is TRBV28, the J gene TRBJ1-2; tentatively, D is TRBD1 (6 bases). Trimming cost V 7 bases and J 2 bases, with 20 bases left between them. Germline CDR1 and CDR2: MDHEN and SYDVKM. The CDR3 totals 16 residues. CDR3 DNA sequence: TGTGCCAGCACTTCGGGGGGGGCGCTCGGCAACTATGGCTACACCTTC. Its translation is CASTSGGALGNYGYTF.

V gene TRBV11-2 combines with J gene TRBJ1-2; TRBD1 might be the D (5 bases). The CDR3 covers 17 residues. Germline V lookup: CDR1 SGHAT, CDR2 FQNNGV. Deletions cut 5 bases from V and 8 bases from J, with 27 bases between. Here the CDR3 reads CASSPHLAGPWSYGYTF. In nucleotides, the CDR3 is TGTGCCAGCAGCCCGCACCTGGCGGGACCCTGGAGTTACGGCTACACCTTC. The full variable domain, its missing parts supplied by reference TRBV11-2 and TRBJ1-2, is EAGVAQSPRYKIIEKRQSVAFWCNPISGHATLYWYQQILGQGPKLLIQFQNNGVVDDSQLPKDRFSAERLKGVDSTLKIQPAKLEDSAVYLCASSPHLAGPWSYGYTFGSGTRLTVV.

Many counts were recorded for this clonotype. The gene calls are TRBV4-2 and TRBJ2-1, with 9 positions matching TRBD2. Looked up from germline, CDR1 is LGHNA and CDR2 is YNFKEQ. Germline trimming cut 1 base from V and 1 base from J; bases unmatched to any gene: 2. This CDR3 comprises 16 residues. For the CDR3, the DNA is TGTGCCAGCAGCCAAGGAGCGGGGGGTTCCTACAATGAGCAGTTCTTC. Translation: CASSQGAGGSYNEQFF.

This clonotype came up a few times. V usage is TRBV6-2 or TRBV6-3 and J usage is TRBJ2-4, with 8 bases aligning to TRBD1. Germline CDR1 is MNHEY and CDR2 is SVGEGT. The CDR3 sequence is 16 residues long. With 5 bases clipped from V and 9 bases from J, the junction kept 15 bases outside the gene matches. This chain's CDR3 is CASSPDRVVGEAIQYF. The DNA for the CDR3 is TGTGCCAGCAGTCCGGACAGGGTGGTTGGGGAGGCCATTCAGTACTTC.

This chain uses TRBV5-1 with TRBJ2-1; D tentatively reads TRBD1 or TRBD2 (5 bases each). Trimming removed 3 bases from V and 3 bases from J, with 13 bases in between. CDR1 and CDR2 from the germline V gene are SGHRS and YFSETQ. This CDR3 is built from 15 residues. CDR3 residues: CASSSEGTGYNEQFF. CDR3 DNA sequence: TGCGCCAGCAGCTCAGAGGGGACCGGCTACAATGAGCAGTTCTTC.